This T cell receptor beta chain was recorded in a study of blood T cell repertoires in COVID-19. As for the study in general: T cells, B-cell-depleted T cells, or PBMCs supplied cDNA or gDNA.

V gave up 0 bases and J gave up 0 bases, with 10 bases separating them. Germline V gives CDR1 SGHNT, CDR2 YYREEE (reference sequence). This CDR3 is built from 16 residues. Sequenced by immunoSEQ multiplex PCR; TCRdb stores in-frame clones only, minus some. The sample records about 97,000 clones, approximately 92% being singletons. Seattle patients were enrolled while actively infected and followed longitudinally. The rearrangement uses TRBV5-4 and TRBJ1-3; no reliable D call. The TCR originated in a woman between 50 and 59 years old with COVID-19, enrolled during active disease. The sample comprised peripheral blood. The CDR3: CASSLGWQNSGNTIYF. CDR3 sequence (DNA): TGTGCCAGCAGCTTGGGGTGGCAAAACTCTGGAAACACCATATATTTT.